These T cell receptor beta chains were read from a single sample in a study of cytomegalovirus exposure and HLA in healthy donors. Sequenced by immunoSEQ multiplex PCR; TCRdb stores in-frame clones only, minus some. The repertoire includes more than 150,000 clones, 77% of them detected once, and approximately 1.4% sits in the top ten. The sequencing sample was made of PBMCs. These receptors all come from a man between 18 and 29 years old in good health and CMV-seronegative. Each CDR3 is given with its conserved first and last residue. The D gene is left open where the match is weak. Rows give clone size only sometimes, using once, few, many, or a class for an expanded clone.

v_gene,abundance,d_gene,j_gene,CDR3aa,CDR3nt
TRBV5-6,.,TRBD1,TRBJ1-2,CASSSEIQGVPYYGYTF,TGTGCCAGCAGCTCCGAGATACAGGGGGTACCCTACTATGGCTACACCTTC
TRBV4-1,.,TRBD1,TRBJ1-2,CASSQPGQDYGYTF,TGCGCCAGCAGCCAGCCCGGACAGGACTATGGCTACACCTTC
TRBV28,few,.,TRBJ1-1,CASKYRNTEAFF,TGTGCCAGCAAATACAGGAACACTGAAGCTTTCTTT
TRBV7-9,.,TRBD2,TRBJ2-4,CASSSRLAGVGIQYF,TGTGCCAGCAGCTCCAGACTAGCGGGAGTAGGCATTCAGTACTTC
TRBV6-5,.,TRBD1,TRBJ1-5,CASSYGQGGAQPQHF,TGTGCCAGCAGTTACGGTCAGGGGGGCGCTCAGCCCCAGCATTTT
TRBV27,.,.,TRBJ2-1,CASRPNPGEAHNEQFF,TGTGCCAGCAGACCGAACCCGGGGGAGGCCCACAATGAGCAGTTCTTC
TRBV2,.,TRBD1,TRBJ2-7,CASSEEGADRAKYEQYF,TGTGCCAGCAGTGAAGAAGGGGCCGACAGGGCGAAATACGAGCAGTACTTC
TRBV18,few,.,TRBJ1-2,CASSPVDGREHDGYTF,TGTGCCAGCTCACCAGTAGATGGCAGGGAACATGATGGCTACACCTTC
TRBV30,.,TRBD1,TRBJ2-3,CAWSASGTGTQYF,TGTGCCTGGAGTGCCTCCGGGACAGGTACGCAGTATTTT
TRBV19,.,.,TRBJ2-7,CASSIGTGSYEQYF,TGTGCCAGTAGTATAGGTACAGGTTCCTACGAGCAGTACTTC
TRBV6-6,.,.,TRBJ2-5,CASSYSSTHPQETQYF,TGTGCCAGCAGTTACTCGAGCACGCACCCCCAAGAGACCCAGTACTTC
TRBV7-9,.,TRBD1,TRBJ2-1,CASSSSGGGDEQFF,TGTGCCAGCAGCTCCTCAGGGGGCGGAGATGAGCAGTTCTTC
TRBV7-9,.,TRBD2,TRBJ2-3,CASKTAGGPRADTQYF,TGTGCCAGCAAGACTGCGGGGGGGCCGCGGGCAGATACGCAGTATTTT
TRBV29-1,.,.,TRBJ1-5,CSVAPGNNQPQHF,TGCAGCGTCGCCCCGGGAAATAATCAGCCCCAGCATTTT
TRBV5-4,few,TRBD1,TRBJ1-1,CASSPGQARFGTEAFF,TGTGCCAGCAGCCCAGGACAGGCCCGCTTCGGAACTGAAGCTTTCTTT
TRBV6-5,.,TRBD1,TRBJ1-1,CASSTDRGTEAFF,TGTGCCAGCAGCACGGACAGGGGCACTGAAGCTTTCTTT
TRBV4-3,.,.,TRBJ2-1,CASSQDRRGSYNEQFF,TGCGCCAGCAGCCAAGACAGGAGGGGCTCCTACAATGAGCAGTTCTTC
TRBV7-8,.,TRBD1,TRBJ2-1,CASSLTRQIHRGRVSVEQFF,TGTGCCAGCAGCCTAACGAGGCAGATTCACAGGGGGCGCGTATCCGTTGAGCAGTTCTTC
TRBV27,.,.,TRBJ1-2,CASSLGAGDGYTF,TGTGCCAGCAGTTTAGGAGCTGGAGATGGCTACACCTTC
TRBV7-2,.,TRBD1,TRBJ1-2,CASSSGGEGSNYGYTF,TGTGCCAGCAGCTCAGGGGGCGAAGGATCCAACTATGGCTACACCTTC
TRBV30,.,TRBD2,TRBJ2-5,CAWSFSGRSGQTQYF,TGTGCCTGGAGTTTCAGCGGGAGGTCGGGGCAGACCCAGTACTTC
TRBV4-3,.,TRBD2,TRBJ2-3,CASSQDEGLAGSDTQYF,TGCGCCAGCAGCCAAGATGAGGGGCTAGCGGGATCGGATACGCAGTATTTT
TRBV5-4,.,TRBD2,TRBJ2-3,CASSGGLAAADTQYF,TGTGCCAGCAGCGGCGGACTAGCGGCAGCAGATACGCAGTATTTT
TRBV6-1,.,TRBD1,TRBJ2-5,CASNRQGAAQETQYF,TGTGCCAGCAATCGACAGGGGGCGGCCCAAGAGACCCAGTACTTC
TRBV4-2,few,TRBD1,TRBJ2-2,CASSPGQGGTGELFF,TGTGCCAGCAGCCCTGGACAGGGAGGAACCGGGGAGCTGTTTTTT
TRBV30,.,TRBD1,TRBJ2-7,CAWDRGPTYEQYF,TGTGCCTGGGACAGGGGTCCCACCTACGAGCAGTACTTC
TRBV7-2,.,.,TRBJ2-1,CASSLGTTEQFF,TGTGCCAGCAGCTTAGGGACTACTGAGCAGTTCTTC
TRBV6-5,.,TRBD2,TRBJ2-3,CASSYSGTSGADTQYF,TGTGCCAGCAGTTACTCCGGGACTAGCGGGGCAGATACGCAGTATTTT
TRBV7-3,.,.,TRBJ2-5,CASGESRQGTQYF,TGTGCCAGCGGAGAAAGTAGGCAAGGGACCCAGTACTTC
TRBV7-9,.,.,TRBJ2-3,CASSLGDFPVDTQYF,TGTGCCAGCAGCTTAGGGGACTTCCCCGTAGATACGCAGTATTTT
TRBV28,.,.,TRBJ2-7,CASRSLGSGGVYEQYF,TGTGCCAGCAGATCCCTGGGTAGCGGAGGAGTCTACGAGCAGTACTTC
TRBV10-3,.,.,TRBJ1-5,CAISEGRAGPIGNQPQHF,TGTGCCATCAGTGAGGGCAGGGCCGGACCGATTGGCAATCAGCCCCAGCATTTT
TRBV19,.,TRBD1,TRBJ2-4,CASSLLAGTGNIQYF,TGTGCCAGTAGTCTACTAGCCGGGACAGGAAACATTCAGTACTTC
TRBV6-5,.,.,TRBJ1-2,CASSLSGPGGYTF,TGTGCCAGCAGTTTATCAGGGCCCGGCGGCTACACCTTC
TRBV9,.,.,TRBJ2-1,CASSVGQGLGNEQFF,TGTGCCAGCAGCGTAGGGCAGGGGCTTGGTAATGAGCAGTTCTTC
TRBV19,.,TRBD1,TRBJ2-3,CASSWDRASTDTQYF,TGTGCCAGTAGTTGGGACAGGGCTAGCACAGATACGCAGTATTTT
TRBV5-4,.,TRBD1,TRBJ1-2,CASSRTGVNYGYTF,TGTGCCAGCAGTAGGACAGGGGTTAACTATGGCTACACCTTC
TRBV19,once,TRBD1,TRBJ2-7,CASSTDRGYEQYF,TGTGCCAGTAGTACGGACAGGGGTTACGAGCAGTACTTC
TRBV7-2,.,.,TRBJ1-6,CASSLALGVDSPLHF,TGTGCCAGCAGCTTAGCTCTCGGAGTTGATTCACCCCTCCACTTT
TRBV15,.,.,TRBJ1-5,CATSRQGNSNQPQHF,TGTGCCACCAGCAGACAGGGGAATAGCAATCAGCCCCAGCATTTT
TRBV6-5,.,TRBD1,TRBJ1-2,CASSRGQGQFF,TGTGCCAGCAGTCGTGGACAGGGACAATTCTTC
TRBV27,.,TRBD2,TRBJ2-3,CASRGVGSSGVTDTQYF,TGTGCCAGCAGGGGGGTAGGTTCTAGCGGAGTCACAGATACGCAGTATTTT
TRBV30,few,.,TRBJ2-2,CAWSVIAVNTGELFF,TGTGCCTGGAGTGTGATAGCGGTGAACACCGGGGAGCTGTTTTTT
TRBV19,.,.,TRBJ2-6,CASSFLANVLTF,TGTGCCAGTAGTTTCCTGGCCAACGTCCTGACTTTC
TRBV2,.,TRBD1,TRBJ1-1,CASSGAGGAVVNTEAFF,TGTGCCAGCAGTGGGGCAGGGGGCGCGGTTGTGAACACTGAAGCTTTCTTT
TRBV19,once,TRBD2,TRBJ2-7,CASTTTASGTLGEQYF,TGTGCCAGTACCACAACGGCTAGCGGGACCCTTGGCGAGCAGTACTTC
TRBV19,.,TRBD1,TRBJ1-2,CASSLGTGGGGYGYTF,TGTGCCAGTAGTTTAGGGACAGGGGGCGGCGGCTATGGCTACACCTTC
TRBV6-5,.,.,TRBJ2-7,CASSRQSPGVGEQYF,TGTGCCAGCAGCCGTCAATCGCCGGGGGTCGGGGAGCAGTACTTC
TRBV2,.,.,TRBJ1-3,CASRRLQGKISGNTIYF,TGTGCCAGCAGACGCTTACAGGGAAAAATCTCTGGAAACACCATATATTTT
TRBV30,few,.,TRBJ2-1,CAWSAVTGSYNEQFF,TGTGCCTGGAGTGCAGTAACGGGTTCCTACAATGAGCAGTTCTTC
TRBV6-6,.,TRBD2,TRBJ2-3,CASSYSQKRDGTQYF,TGTGCCAGCAGTTACTCTCAAAAGCGGGACGGTACGCAGTATTTT
TRBV5-1,.,.,TRBJ2-5,CASSPARGNQETQYF,TGCGCCAGCAGCCCGGCACGGGGGAACCAAGAGACCCAGTACTTC
TRBV5-4,.,.,TRBJ1-1,CASSLRGGANTEAFF,TGTGCCAGCAGCCTAAGGGGGGGGGCGAACACTGAAGCTTTCTTT
TRBV27,.,.,TRBJ1-1,CASWRFANTEAFF,TGTGCCAGCTGGAGGTTTGCTAACACTGAAGCTTTCTTT
TRBV2,few,.,TRBJ1-5,CASSEAYGSIPEGNQPQHF,TGTGCCAGCAGTGAAGCGTATGGAAGCATCCCCGAGGGCAATCAGCCCCAGCATTTT
TRBV11-2,.,.,TRBJ2-1,CASSLANEQFF,TGTGCCAGCAGCTTGGCAAATGAGCAGTTCTTC
TRBV28,.,.,TRBJ1-2,CASSLRTPTNYGYTF,TGTGCCAGCAGTTTACGTACACCCACTAACTATGGCTACACCTTC
TRBV7-9,.,.,TRBJ1-4,CASSLGPVKEKLFF,TGTGCCAGCAGTTTGGGGCCGGTGAAAGAAAAACTGTTTTTT
TRBV10-2,.,.,TRBJ2-7,CASSEWVTSVEQCF,TGCGCCAGCAGTGAGTGGGTGACTAGTGTCGAGCAGTGCTTC